The subject of this entry is one T cell receptor beta chain. No antigen is known for it. The germline CDR1 and CDR2 sequences are SGHTS and YDEGEE. J lost 4 bases, V lost 4 bases, and 10 bases had no gene match. The CDR3 sequence is 16 residues long. The sample belongs to a study of T cell responses to AZD1222 COVID-19 vaccine. Overall study results and limits: Within unmutated variant regions lay the reported targets of nearly half of spike-specific TCRs. Repertoires were sampled only after the peak T cell response. Clonal diversity was possibly underestimated, and white British individuals and females predominated among donors.

The table came from immunoSEQ multiplex PCR; TCRdb's copy has only in-frame clones and leaves some out. The table includes more than 80,000 clones, 85% to 90% detected once. The sample here was peripheral blood, taken on day 0 of AZD1222 vaccination. This TCR was recovered from an adult in good health. The chain uses TRBV5-8 and TRBJ2-3; 9 nucleotides match TRBD1. This CDR3 reads CASSPYGTGSADTQYF. In DNA, the CDR3 is TGTGCCAGCAGCCCGTACGGGACAGGGTCGGCAGATACGCAGTATTTT. The entire variable domain, with the rest obtained from reference TRBV5-8 and TRBJ2-3, is as follows: EAGVTQSPTHLIKTRGQQATLRCSPISGHTSVYWYQQALGLGLQFLLWYDEGEERNRGNFPPRFSGRQFPNYSSELNVNALELEDSALYLCASSPYGTGSADTQYFGPGTRLTVL.